These 21 T cell receptor beta chains share one sample of origin, sequenced in a study of cytomegalovirus exposure and HLA in healthy donors. With 60 Vbeta and 13 Jbeta primers, the PCR was carried out. Repertoires were generated with immunoSEQ multiplex PCR, while TCRdb's copy carries only in-frame clones and drops some. The sample includes some 180,000 clones, around 81% of them seen just once. Source material: PBMCs. The receptors were gathered from a man aged 25 to 40 in good health and CMV-seronegative.

CDR3 region: CASSLEGGTQYNSPLHF. The CDR3 DNA follows: TGTGCCAGCAGCTTAGAAGGTGGGACACAATATAATTCACCCCTCCACTTT. The V gene is TRBV7-9, the J gene TRBJ1-6, with TRBD1 as a possible D gene (6 bases). V was trimmed by 1 base and J by 4 bases, leaving 14 bases between them. Germline loops: CDR1 SEHNR, CDR2 FQNEAQ (reference sequence). The CDR3 is made up of 17 amino acids.

V gene TRBV13 combines with J gene TRBJ2-5; D perhaps matches TRBD1 (6 bases). Germline V gene data show CDR1 as PRHDT and CDR2 as FYEKMQ (reference sequence). The CDR3 loop spans 14 amino acids. V shed 5 bases and J shed 1 base, with 11 bases lying between them. DNA of the CDR3: TGTGCCAGCAGCGGCCAGGGGACCCAAGAGACCCAGTACTTC. It is translated as CASSGQGTQETQYF. The full variable domain, its missing parts supplied by reference TRBV13 and TRBJ2-5, is AAGVIQSPRHLIKEKRETATLKCYPIPRHDTVYWYQQGPGQDPQFLISFYEKMQSDKGSIPDRFSAQQFSDYHSELNMSSLELGDSALYFCASSGQGTQETQYFGPGTRLLVL.

The CDR3 protein is CASSERGSNQPQHF. The CDR3 DNA reads as TGTGCCAGCAGTGAAAGGGGTAGCAATCAGCCCCAGCATTTT. V gene TRBV6-1 combines with J gene TRBJ1-5, with D possibly being TRBD1 (5 bases). The CDR3 sequence is 14 residues long. Trimming removed 2 bases from V and 0 bases from J, with 5 bases in between. In germline, CDR1 is MNHNS, CDR2 SASEGT.

This clone showed up just a few times. The chain has TRBV6-1 and TRBJ1-2, with a weak D call TRBD1 (6 bases). This CDR3 comprises 14 residues. The V and J ends lost 6 bases and 6 bases respectively, with 17 bases between them. The germline CDR1 and CDR2 sequences are MNHNS and SASEGT. The CDR3 is CASRGEGGFDGYTF. DNA for the CDR3: TGTGCCAGCAGGGGGGAAGGGGGATTCGATGGCTACACCTTC.

The rearrangement links TRBV6-4 to TRBJ2-2; D not resolved. This CDR3 is 14 amino acids long. Germline V lookup: CDR1 MRHNA, CDR2 SNTAGT. With 8 bases removed from V and 0 bases from J, the gap between germline ends came to 10 bases. The CDR3 sequence is CASEAAANTGELFF. CDR3 DNA sequence: TGTGCCAGCGAGGCAGCCGCGAACACCGGGGAGCTGTTTTTT.

The chain couples TRBV27 to TRBJ2-3; the match to TRBD1 covers 7 bases. The CDR3 is 16 residues long. The V gene's germline CDR1 is MNHEY and CDR2 SMNVEV (reference sequence). V was pared by 6 bases and J by 0 bases, with 9 bases of the junction left unmatched. The CDR3 coding sequence is TGTGCCAGCAGCCCTACGACAGGGCCTAGCACAGATACGCAGTATTTT. It specifies CASSPTTGPSTDTQYF.

CDR3 DNA: TGTGGTACGGGAGGGCCCTACAATGAGCAGTTCTTC. It encodes CGTGGPYNEQFF. The rearrangement links TRBV19 to TRBJ2-1; 8 nucleotides align to TRBD2. This CDR3 has 12 residues. Germline assignment: CDR1 LNHDA and CDR2 SQIVND (reference sequence).

The rearrangement joins TRBV7-6 to TRBJ2-1; 12 bases fit TRBD2. There are 16 residues in the CDR3. The germline CDR1 and CDR2 sequences are SGHVS and FNYEAQ. V trimming: 1 base; J trimming: 9 bases; junction bases outside the gene matches: 7. The CDR3: CASSLDLAGGLGEQFF. In DNA form, the CDR3 reads TGTGCCAGCAGCTTAGACCTAGCGGGAGGGCTTGGTGAGCAGTTCTTC.

The rearrangement joins TRBV5-6 to TRBJ2-5; TRBD1 matches 10 bases. CDR3 length: 18 residues. J lost 2 bases, V lost 2 bases, and 12 bases had no gene match. Germline V gene data show CDR1 as SGHDT and CDR2 as YYEEEE. The CDR3 reads CASSLWDRGRGGQETQYF. CDR3 in DNA: TGTGCCAGCAGCTTATGGGACAGGGGAAGAGGGGGACAAGAGACCCAGTACTTC.

The V gene is TRBV6-1, the J gene TRBJ1-2, with D possibly being TRBD1 (6 bases). This CDR3 region has 15 residues. Germline lookup yields CDR1 MNHNS and CDR2 SASEGT. V lost 7 bases to trimming and J lost 3 bases, with 18 bases between them. This CDR3 reads CASTERWGLDYGYTF. As DNA, the CDR3 is TGTGCCAGCACCGAAAGATGGGGGCTGGACTATGGCTACACCTTC.

The CDR3 here is CASSPGPSGYYEQYF. In DNA form, the CDR3 reads TGTGCCAGCAGCCCCGGCCCTAGCGGTTACTACGAGCAGTACTTC. The chain is built from TRBV5-4 and TRBJ2-7; 7 nucleotides align to TRBD2. Germline values: CDR1 SGHNT, CDR2 YYREEE (reference sequence). This CDR3 comprises 15 residues. Trimming removed 4 bases from V and 3 bases from J; junction bases left unmatched: 10.

The rearrangement joins TRBV9 to TRBJ2-7, with 9 bases aligning to TRBD1. This CDR3 has 15 residues. The V gene's germline CDR1 is SGDLS and CDR2 YYNGEE. V was pared by 0 bases and J by 3 bases, with 4 bases of the junction left unmatched. CDR3 region: CASSVDGTGHYEQYF. The CDR3 nucleotides are TGTGCCAGCAGCGTAGATGGGACAGGGCACTACGAGCAGTACTTC.

This chain joins TRBV5-1 and TRBJ2-2; TRBD1 is a possible D gene (5 bases). CDR3 length equals 16 residues. The V end lost 0 bases, the J end lost 5 bases, and 14 bases lay between the germline ends. CDR1 and CDR2 from the germline V gene are SGHRS and YFSETQ. CDR3 nucleotide sequence: TGCGCCAGCAGCTTGGCTGGGGCAATAGGGACCGGGGAGCTGTTTTTT. It codes for CASSLAGAIGTGELFF.

This chain uses TRBV6-4 with TRBJ2-7, with 9 bases aligning to TRBD2. The CDR3 runs 13 residues. CDR1 and CDR2 from the germline V gene are MRHNA and SNTAGT. Trimming removed 1 base from V and 6 bases from J; junction bases left unmatched: 1. The CDR3 DNA is TGTGCCAGCAGTGACTTTAGCGGGAGCGAGCAGTACTTC. Its protein product is CASSDFSGSEQYF.

This sequence joins TRBV7-8 and TRBJ1-3, with 7 bases lining up with TRBD1. V lost 4 bases, J lost 1 base, and 1 base stayed unmatched. Germline V CDR1 and CDR2: SGHVS, FQNEAQ. This CDR3 has 14 amino acids. The CDR3 protein is CASSSTGSGNTIYF. CDR3 DNA sequence: TGTGCCAGCAGCTCGACAGGGTCTGGAAACACCATATATTTT.

The rearrangement links TRBV14 to TRBJ2-1; D call uncertain. V gave up 6 bases and J gave up 16 bases, with 22 bases separating them. Germline V gene data show CDR1 as SGHDN and CDR2 as FVKESK. The CDR3 is 13 amino acids. As DNA, the CDR3 is TGTGCCAGCAGTCAACCCCCAGGATCAAACCGATTCTTC. This sequence encodes CASSQPPGSNRFF. The whole variable domain, remainder taken from reference TRBV14 and TRBJ2-1, is EAGVTQFPSHSVIEKGQTVTLRCDPISGHDNLYWYRRVMGKEIKFLLHFVKESKQDESGMPNNRFLAERTGGTYSTLKVQPAELEDSGVYFCASSQPPGSNRFFGPGTRLTVL.

V gene TRBV19 combines with J gene TRBJ2-1; the match to TRBD1 covers 9 bases. Germline V gene data show CDR1 as LNHDA and CDR2 as SQIVND (reference sequence). The CDR3 sequence is 14 residues long. Trimming took 3 bases from V and 8 from J; bases not matched to a gene: 5. CDR3 sequence (DNA): TGTGCCAGTAGTATGGGGACAGGGTCTGATGAGCAGTTCTTC. It is translated as CASSMGTGSDEQFF.

The chain recombines TRBV2 with TRBJ1-3; no reliable D call. The germline CDR1 and CDR2 sequences are SNHLY and FYNNEI. The CDR3 has 12 residues. The ends were cut back, 1 base at V and 7 bases at J, with 5 bases in the middle. The CDR3 protein is CASSEGENTIYF. The CDR3 DNA reads TGTGCCAGCAGTGAAGGGGAGAACACCATATATTTT.

In its sample, this clone was seen a few times. For the CDR3, the DNA is TGCAGCGTTATTACCCCAGTCGAGTTTCAGCGGCTCGAGCAGTACTTC. As protein: CSVITPVEFQRLEQYF. The chain recombines TRBV29-1 with TRBJ2-7; a weak D match, TRBD2 (5 bases). Germline V gene sequence: CDR1 SQVTM, CDR2 ANQGSEA. Between the trimmed V and J ends, which lost 5 bases and 6 bases, there was a span of 26 bases. CDR3 length: 16 amino acids.

This clone has a handful of counts. The V gene is TRBV10-3, the J gene TRBJ2-3; TRBD2 aligns across 13 bases. Germline V lookup: CDR1 ENHRY, CDR2 SYGVKD. This CDR3 contains 15 residues. With 3 bases clipped from V and 10 bases from J, the junction kept 7 bases outside the gene matches. The CDR3 sequence is CAISDGLAGAPSQYF. The DNA of the CDR3 is TGTGCCATCAGTGACGGACTAGCGGGAGCCCCATCGCAGTATTTT.

The chain couples TRBV5-1 to TRBJ2-1, with TRBD1 as a possible D gene (6 bases). V lost 1 base and J 3 bases, leaving 11 bases between the germline ends. This CDR3 spans 15 amino acids. Germline lookup yields CDR1 SGHRS and CDR2 YFSETQ. The CDR3 DNA is TGCGCCAGCAGCTTGAACAGGGTGAGCTACAATGAGCAGTTCTTC. Amino acids: CASSLNRVSYNEQFF.